This T cell receptor beta chain was recorded in a study of neurological immune-mediated disorders. Overall study results and limits: The multiple sclerosis repertoire cluster was not associated with any clinical or MRI feature. Patients with HTLV-1-associated myelopathy showed the most TCR clonal expansion. Those with multiple sclerosis showed the least, falling below healthy controls.

This clonotype appeared many times. Antigen: not known. Time point described: longitudinal time-point 2. V was pared by 3 bases and J by 2 bases, with 10 bases between. Germline CDR1 is DFQATT and CDR2 is SNEGSKA (reference sequence). The CDR3 covers 13 residues. The cDNA was generated through 5'RACE incorporating 10-nucleotide random UMIs. TCRdb reanalysed the 5' RACE reads using MiXCR and keeps one entry per CDR3 protein. The sample has some 87,000 distinct CDR3 sequences; 4.5% to 7.5% are singletons. This clonotype was obtained from an older woman with multiple sclerosis. Sequencing was performed on PBMCs. The chain employs TRBV20-1 and TRBJ1-1; the D gene is possibly TRBD1 (6 bases). This CDR3 reads CSARSGTNTEAFF. The DNA of the CDR3 is TGCAGTGCTAGGTCCGGGACAAACACTGAAGCTTTCTTT.